This passage covers 4 T cell receptor beta chains from one sample sequenced in a study of blood T cell repertoires in COVID-19. The repertoire was sequenced with immunoSEQ multiplex PCR; TCRdb's copy has only in-frame clones and lacks some. The data contain 150,000 to 200,000 clones, roughly 82% of them singletons. Sequenced sample: peripheral blood. Receptor source: a woman aged 25 to 39 with acute or convalescent COVID-19.

In its sample, this clone was seen once. The CDR3 protein is CASSQITGGQNSPLHF. For the CDR3, the DNA is TGTGCCAGCAGTCAGATAACAGGGGGTCAAAATTCACCCCTCCACTTT. The chain links TRBV28 to TRBJ1-6; the match to TRBD1 covers 8 bases. There are 16 residues in the CDR3. Germline CDR1 and CDR2: MDHEN and SYDVKM. V dropped 5 bases and J dropped 7; count of bases not matched to a gene: 10.

The rearrangement joins TRBV15 to TRBJ1-5; D not resolved. Germline CDR1 is LNHNV and CDR2 is YYDKDF (reference sequence). Between the trimmed V and J ends, which lost 2 bases and 5 bases, there was a span of 13 bases. The CDR3 contains 15 residues. CDR3 nucleotide sequence: TGTGCCACCAGCAGAAAGGGAGGTTTATATCAGCCCCAGCATTTT. Translation gives CATSRKGGLYQPQHF.

The V call is TRBV20-1, the J call TRBJ1-2, with D possibly matching TRBD1 (5 bases). Germline V lookup: CDR1 DFQATT, CDR2 SNEGSKA (reference sequence). The V end lost 3 bases, the J end lost 2 bases, and 13 bases lay between the germline ends. The CDR3 consists of 14 residues. The CDR3 bases are TGCAGTGCTAGTATACCCAGGGCGAACTATGGCTACACCTTC. This translates into CSASIPRANYGYTF.

This rearrangement joins TRBV5-1 to TRBJ1-1, with 12 bases identical to TRBD1. CDR1 and CDR2 from the germline V gene are SGHRS and YFSETQ. Trimming removed 4 bases from V and 0 bases from J; junction bases left unmatched: 13. The CDR3 totals 19 residues. The CDR3 DNA reads as TGCGCCAGCAGCCGCCAGACATCCGGGACAGGGGGCATGAACACTGAAGCTTTCTTT. It specifies CASSRQTSGTGGMNTEAFF.